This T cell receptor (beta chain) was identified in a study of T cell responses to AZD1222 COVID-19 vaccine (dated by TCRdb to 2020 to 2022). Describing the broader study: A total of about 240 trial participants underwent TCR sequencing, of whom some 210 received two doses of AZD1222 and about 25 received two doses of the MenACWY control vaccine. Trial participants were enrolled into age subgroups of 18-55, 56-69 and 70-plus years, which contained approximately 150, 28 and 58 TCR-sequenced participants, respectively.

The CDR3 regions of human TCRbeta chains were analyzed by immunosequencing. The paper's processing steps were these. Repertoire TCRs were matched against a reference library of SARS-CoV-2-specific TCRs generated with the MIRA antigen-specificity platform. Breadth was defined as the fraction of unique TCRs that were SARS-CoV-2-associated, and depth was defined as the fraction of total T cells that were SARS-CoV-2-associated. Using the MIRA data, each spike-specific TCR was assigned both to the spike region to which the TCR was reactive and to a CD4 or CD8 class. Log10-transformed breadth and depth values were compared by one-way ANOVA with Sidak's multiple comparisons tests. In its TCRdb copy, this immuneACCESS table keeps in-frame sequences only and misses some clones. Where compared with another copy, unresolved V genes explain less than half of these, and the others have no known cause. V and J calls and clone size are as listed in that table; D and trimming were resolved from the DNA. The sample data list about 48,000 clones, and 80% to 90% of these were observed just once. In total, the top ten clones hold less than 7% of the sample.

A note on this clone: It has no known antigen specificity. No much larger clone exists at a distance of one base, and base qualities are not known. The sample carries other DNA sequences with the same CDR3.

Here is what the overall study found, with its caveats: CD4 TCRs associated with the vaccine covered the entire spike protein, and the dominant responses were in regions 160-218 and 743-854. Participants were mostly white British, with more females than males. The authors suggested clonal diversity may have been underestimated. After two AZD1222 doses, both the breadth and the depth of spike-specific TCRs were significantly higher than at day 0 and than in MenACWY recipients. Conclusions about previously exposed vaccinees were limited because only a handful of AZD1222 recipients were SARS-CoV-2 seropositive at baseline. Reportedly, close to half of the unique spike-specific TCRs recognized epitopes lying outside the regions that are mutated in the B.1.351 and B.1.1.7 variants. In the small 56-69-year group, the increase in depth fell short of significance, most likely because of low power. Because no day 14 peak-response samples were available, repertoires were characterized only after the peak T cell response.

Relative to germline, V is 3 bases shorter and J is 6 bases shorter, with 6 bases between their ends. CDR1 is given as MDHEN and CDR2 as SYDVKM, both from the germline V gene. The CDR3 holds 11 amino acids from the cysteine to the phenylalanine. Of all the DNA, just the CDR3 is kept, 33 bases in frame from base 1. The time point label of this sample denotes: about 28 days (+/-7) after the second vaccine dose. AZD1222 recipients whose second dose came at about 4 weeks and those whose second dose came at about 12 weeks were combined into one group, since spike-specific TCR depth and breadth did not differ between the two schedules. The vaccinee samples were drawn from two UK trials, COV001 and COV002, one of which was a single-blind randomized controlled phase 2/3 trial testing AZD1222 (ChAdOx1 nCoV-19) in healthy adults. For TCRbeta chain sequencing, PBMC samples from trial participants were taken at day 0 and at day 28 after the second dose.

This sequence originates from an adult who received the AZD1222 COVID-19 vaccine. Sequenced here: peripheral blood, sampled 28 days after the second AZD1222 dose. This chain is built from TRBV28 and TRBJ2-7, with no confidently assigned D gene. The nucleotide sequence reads TGTGCCAGCAGTTTGTCACGCGAGCAGTACTTC. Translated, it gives CASSLSREQYF.